This T cell receptor beta chain was observed in a study of T-cell reconstitution after alpha-beta-depleted transplantation in children (dated by TCRdb to the mid-2010s). General notes on the study: The study quantitatively tracked T-cell immune reconstitution after TCRalphabeta/CD19-depleted allogeneic hematopoietic cell transplantation in children using TCR repertoire profiling.

For this clonotype: No antigen is known for it. No per-base quality is available; no much larger clone lies one base away.

V is trimmed back by 4 bases and J by 5 bases, and the junction contains 8 bases that no gene match accounts for. The CDR3 runs 16 residues from the cysteine to the phenylalanine. Only CDR3 DNA is held: 48 bases, read in frame from base 1. Library preparation was by PCR. The sample was run on an Illumina HiSeq 2500. Molecular barcoding was employed in the preparation of TCR libraries, with unique molecular identifiers being used to normalize TCRbeta repertoire quantification. TCRdb handled the public reads itself, with Q25 trimming in fastp and clone calling in MiXCR, and kept productive beta chains. All rows with the same CDR3 protein become a single entry with the most common DNA and genes. The sample table shows about 690,000 distinct CDR3 sequences, and roughly 17% are seen once. The ten largest clones represent 1.1% of the sample.

The chain is assembled from TRBV12-3 or TRBV12-4 and TRBJ2-2, with 9 bases aligning to TRBD1. The sequence derives from a human donor who donated a stem cell graft to a child with acute myeloid leukemia. The sample was PBMCs from the stem cell graft donor, taken from the stem cell graft. The CDR3 region reads CASSYVTGGRTGELFF. In nucleotide form, the sequence is TGTGCCAGCAGTTACGTAACAGGGGGCAGGACCGGGGAGCTGTTTTTT.